The sequence of this T cell receptor (beta chain) was determined in a study of T cell repertoires in cytomegalovirus infection. Across the study: CMV infection and matching HLA type were both indicated by public TCR beta signatures.

This clonotype was picked up many times. As yet, its antigen is unknown. TCRdb itself ran the reads through MiXCR, one entry per CDR3 protein. The sample includes approximately 250,000 distinct CDR3 sequences, around 6.2% of them seen just once. Study observations and caveats: The ex vivo response was dominated by HLA-C-restricted CMV-specific TCR beta clonotypes. CMV carriers with the relevant HLA were identified by cumulative public TCR beta family frequency.

Germline CDR1 WNHNN, CDR2 SYGVQD (reference sequence). The V end was cut by 3 bases, the J end by 2 bases, with 16 bases between. CDR3 length: 16 amino acids. The chain joins TRBV10-1 to TRBJ2-5, with TRBD1 as a possible D gene (5 bases). The sample consisted of PBMCs. The clonotype originates from a human donor in good health (CMV status not recorded). Some clones in this sample may be carry-over from other donors' samples. The CDR3 nucleotides are TGCGCCAGCAGTGATTTTCGTCGGGCAGGGCAAGAGACCCAGTACTTC. Translation gives CASSDFRRAGQETQYF.